This T cell receptor beta chain stems from a study of CXCR3-negative and CXCR3-positive naive CD8 T cells. The study made its TRB cDNA libraries by 5' RACE, adding UMI labels. TCRdb reprocessed the 5' RACE reads and keeps a single row for each CDR3 protein, giving no DNA. The sample table includes over 100,000 distinct CDR3 sequences. The CDR3 sequence is 15 residues long. CDR1 and CDR2 from the germline V gene are SGHDT and YYEEEE. Sequenced input: naive CXCR3- CD8+ T cells from blood. The subset denotes: CD45RO-CCR7+CD27+CD95- naive CD8+ T cells lacking CXCR3 (TNR3-). The chain employs TRBV5-6 and TRBJ1-2; checking the TCRdb D call of TRBD1 is not possible without DNA. The sequence was collected from a human donor in good health. Some clones in this sample may be carry-over from other donors' samples. The chain's CDR3 is CASSLPGQPNYGYTF.